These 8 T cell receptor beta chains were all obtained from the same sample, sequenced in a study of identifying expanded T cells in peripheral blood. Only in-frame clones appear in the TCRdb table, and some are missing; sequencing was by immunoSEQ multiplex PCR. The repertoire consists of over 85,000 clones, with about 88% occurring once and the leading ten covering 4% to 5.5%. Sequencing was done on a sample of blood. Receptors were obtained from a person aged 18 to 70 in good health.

CDR3: CASSVGGGRSTDTQYF. The CDR3 coding sequence is TGTGCCAGCAGCGTAGGAGGGGGGCGGAGCACAGATACGCAGTATTTT. The chain has TRBV9 and TRBJ2-3, with D possibly being TRBD1 or TRBD2 (6 bases each). The CDR3 has 16 residues. V lost 0 bases and J 0 bases, leaving 11 bases between the germline ends. Germline loops: CDR1 SGDLS, CDR2 YYNGEE.

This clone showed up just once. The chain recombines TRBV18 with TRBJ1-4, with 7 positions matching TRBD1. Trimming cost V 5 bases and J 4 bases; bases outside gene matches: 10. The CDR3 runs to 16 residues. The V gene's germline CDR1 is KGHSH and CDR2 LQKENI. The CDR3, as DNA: TGTGCCAGCTCAGCGGAACAGGGGATCATTAATGAAAAACTGTTTTTT. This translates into CASSAEQGIINEKLFF.

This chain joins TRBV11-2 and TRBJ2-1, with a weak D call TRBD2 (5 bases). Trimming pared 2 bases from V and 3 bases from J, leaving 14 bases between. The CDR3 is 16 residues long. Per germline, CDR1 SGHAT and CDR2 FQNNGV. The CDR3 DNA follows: TGTGCCAGCAGCTTACGGGTGAGCGGCAACTACAATGAGCAGTTCTTC. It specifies CASSLRVSGNYNEQFF.

Here the CDR3 reads CASSIPPTGSGYTF. CDR3 coding DNA: TGTGCCAGTAGTATACCCCCGACGGGAAGTGGCTACACCTTC. This chain uses TRBV19 with TRBJ1-2; D call uncertain. The germline V and J ends were trimmed by 2 bases and 7 bases, with 14 bases remaining between them. Looked up from germline, CDR1 is LNHDA and CDR2 is SQIVND (reference sequence). This CDR3 is 14 amino acids long.

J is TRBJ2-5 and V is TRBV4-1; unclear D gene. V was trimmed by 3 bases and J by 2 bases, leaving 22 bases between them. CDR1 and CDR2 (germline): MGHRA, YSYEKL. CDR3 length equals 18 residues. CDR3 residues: CASSHPSTPEDGQETQYF. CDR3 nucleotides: TGCGCCAGCAGCCATCCTTCAACCCCAGAGGACGGACAAGAGACCCAGTACTTC.

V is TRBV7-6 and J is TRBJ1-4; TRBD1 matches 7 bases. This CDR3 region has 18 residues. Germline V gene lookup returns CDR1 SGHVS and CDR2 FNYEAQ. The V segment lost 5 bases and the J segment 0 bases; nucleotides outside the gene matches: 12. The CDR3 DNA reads TGTGCCAGCAGCCGGCGGGACAGCGTAACTGCAACTAATGAAAAACTGTTTTTT. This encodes CASSRRDSVTATNEKLFF.

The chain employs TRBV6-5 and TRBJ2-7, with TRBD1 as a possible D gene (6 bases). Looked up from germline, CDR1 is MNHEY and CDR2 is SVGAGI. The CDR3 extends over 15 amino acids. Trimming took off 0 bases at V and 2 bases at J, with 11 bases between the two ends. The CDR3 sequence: CASSYSHRVAYEQYF. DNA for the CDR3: TGTGCCAGCAGTTACTCCCACAGGGTGGCCTACGAGCAGTACTTC.

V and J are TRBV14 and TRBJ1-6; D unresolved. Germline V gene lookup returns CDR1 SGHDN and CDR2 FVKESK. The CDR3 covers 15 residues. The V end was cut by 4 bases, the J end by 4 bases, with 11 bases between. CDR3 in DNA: TGTGCCAGCAGCCCCGGTGCAGGTTATAATTCACCCCTCCACTTT. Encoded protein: CASSPGAGYNSPLHF.